What follows is one TCR beta chain and its context. What it binds is unknown. Treatment here: over 15 received Ad26.COV2.S at low or high dose, single or two shots; about 5 received placebo; per-sample allocation not given. The samples were gathered on day 63 after the first injection of vaccine or placebo. These data originate in a study of Ad26.COV2.S vaccination and SARS-CoV-2 variants. About the research overall: Once, or twice with 56 days between doses, Ad26.COV2.S was given intramuscularly. Study conclusions and caveats: Researchers reported similar non-spike TCR breadth in vaccine and placebo recipients. The breadth of spike-specific CD8+ and CD4+ T cell responses after vaccination was reportedly substantial.

TCRdb's copy holds only in-frame clones and misses some; the assay was immunoSEQ multiplex PCR. In the table there are about 680,000 clones, more than 70% of which are singletons. The CDR3 length is 17 residues. Germline CDR1 ENHRY, CDR2 SYGVKD. V gave up 0 bases and J gave up 0 bases, with 11 bases separating them. V usage is TRBV10-3 and J usage is TRBJ2-2; D is perhaps TRBD2 (6 bases). The clonotype originates from a person between 18 and 60 years old who received the Ad26.COV2.S COVID-19 vaccine or a placebo. The specimen was peripheral blood, collected in a trial of Ad26.COV2.S vaccine versus placebo. The CDR3 sequence is CAISESWAGSNTGELFF. CDR3 bases: TGTGCCATCAGTGAGTCGTGGGCGGGGTCGAACACCGGGGAGCTGTTTTTT.